One and the same sample provided the 26 T cell receptor beta chains below, sequenced in a study of human T cells and chemical hapten exposure. TCRdb re-analysed the RACE reads in MiXCR, keeping a single row per CDR3 protein. This table has about 290,000 distinct CDR3 sequences, approximately 7.5% appearing once. Sample time point: pre-sensitization, week 0. Treatment specified: therapeutic diphenylcyclopropenone sensitization with weekly scalp DPC. The source was whole blood, collected in connection with sensitization to the hapten diphenylcyclopropenone (DPC). The receptors were sampled from a man aged 18 to 30 with alopecia areata. Some clones in this sample may be carry-over from other donors' samples.

This clonotype has ten or more counts. This chain joins TRBV5-1 and TRBJ1-1; D is uncertain. There are 13 residues in the CDR3. The V gene lost 3 bases and the J gene lost 3 bases, with 9 bases spanning the gap. Germline V gene data show CDR1 as SGHRS and CDR2 as YFSETQ. The CDR3 loop reads CASSSASDTEAFF. The CDR3 DNA reads TGCGCCAGCAGCTCCGCTTCGGACACTGAAGCTTTCTTT.

V and J are TRBV12-3 or TRBV12-4 and TRBJ2-7; TRBD1 is a possible D gene (6 bases). Trimming took 6 bases from V and 4 from J, leaving 16 bases between them. The CDR3 totals 14 residues. DNA of the CDR3: TGTGCCAGCAGACCGACAGGACTGGGGTACGAGCAGTACTTC. Amino acids: CASRPTGLGYEQYF.

The sample holds a few counts of this clonotype. This sequence joins TRBV9 and TRBJ1-2; TRBD1 matches at 7 bases. The germline CDR1 and CDR2 sequences are SGDLS and YYNGEE. V shed 7 bases and J 4 bases; nucleotides not matched to a gene: 1. The CDR3 sequence is 11 residues long. The CDR3 reads CASRDSYGYTF. CDR3 sequence (DNA): TGTGCCAGCCGGGACAGCTATGGCTACACCTTC.

V and J are TRBV6-5 and TRBJ2-2; 7 bases match TRBD2. CDR3 length: 15 amino acids. Germline CDR1 reads MNHEY; CDR2 reads SVGAGI. With 5 bases clipped from V and 2 bases from J, the junction kept 5 bases outside the gene matches. The CDR3 spells CASSTGTTNTGELFF. In DNA, the CDR3 is TGTGCCAGCAGTACCGGGACTACAAACACCGGGGAGCTGTTTTTT.

Notes on this clonotype: At one of its ends the junction is not consistent with the germline gene, which may arise from a read error. This sequence joins TRBV4-3 and TRBJ2-3; possible D gene TRBD1, 6 bases. CDR3 size: 16 residues. Germline CDR1 LGHNA, CDR2 YSLEER. The CDR3 here is CASSQDAGEVGDTQYF. The CDR3 DNA reads TGCGCCAGCAGCCAAGATGCAGGGGAAGTGGGAGATACACAGTATTTT.

In its sample, this clonotype was seen many times. The rearrangement links TRBV7-9 to TRBJ2-2; 10 nucleotides match TRBD1. CDR1 is SEHNR and CDR2 is FQNEAQ in the germline V gene (reference sequence). V gave up 8 bases and J gave up 1 base; unmatched junction bases: 7. The CDR3 extends over 16 amino acids. In DNA, the CDR3 is TGTGCCAGCTCTGACCGGGACAGGGGGAACACCGGGGAGCTGTTTTTT. This encodes CASSDRDRGNTGELFF. The variable domain in full, with the rest retrieved from reference TRBV7-9 and TRBJ2-2, is DTGVSQNPRHKITKRGQNVTFRCDPISEHNRLYWYRQTLGQGPEFLTYFQNEAQLEKSRLLSDRFSAERPKGSFSTLEIQRTEQGDSAMYLCASSDRDRGNTGELFFGEGSRLTVL.

The table lists this clonotype with many counts. This rearrangement joins TRBV7-8 to TRBJ2-5, with 10 bases that match TRBD1. CDR1 SGHVS and CDR2 FQNEAQ come from the germline V gene. The CDR3 has 13 residues. With V trimmed by 4 bases and J by 5 bases, 1 base remained unmatched. In nucleotides, the CDR3 is TGTGCCAGCAGCTCGGACAGGGGGGAGACCCAGTACTTC. This translates into CASSSDRGETQYF.

This clonotype came up a few times. V and J are TRBV10-3 and TRBJ1-3; D call uncertain. The CDR3 extends over 15 amino acids. CDR1 and CDR2 (germline): ENHRY, SYGVKD. V was shortened by 0 bases and J by 0 bases, with 6 bases between the two germline ends. This CDR3 is CAISESLLSGNTIYF. The CDR3, as DNA: TGTGCCATCAGTGAGTCTCTGCTCTCTGGAAACACCATATATTTT.

The sample holds a few counts of this clonotype. Germline is not matched at one junction end, which may reflect a read error. The gene calls are TRBV3-1 and TRBJ1-5; D possibly corresponds to TRBD1 (5 bases). Germline-derived CDR1 and CDR2 are LGHDT and YNNKEL (reference sequence). The CDR3 is 14 residues long. CDR3 protein: CASNQGAGSQPQHF. As DNA, the CDR3 is TGTGCCAGCAACCAAGGGGCAGGGAGTCAGCCCCAGCATTTT. Filled out from reference TRBV3-1 and TRBJ1-5, the complete variable domain reads DTAVSQTPKYLVTQMGNDKSIKCEQNLGHDTMYWYKQDSKKFLKIMFSYNNKELIINETVPNRFSPKSPDKAHLNLHINSLELGDSAVYFCASNQGAGSQPQHFGDGTRLSIL.

This clonotype was counted many times. The rearrangement uses TRBV2 and TRBJ1-5; 10 bases line up with TRBD1. V shed 6 bases, J shed 5 bases, and the junction held 1 base outside the gene matches. This CDR3 has 13 residues. Germline CDR1 is SNHLY and CDR2 is FYNNEI. DNA for the CDR3: TGTGCCAGCAGAGGACAGGGGGATCAGCCCCAGCATTTT. Protein product: CASRGQGDQPQHF.

V is TRBV11-1 and J is TRBJ2-7; 8 nucleotides agree with TRBD1. With V trimmed by 5 bases and J by 3 bases, 6 bases remained unmatched. The CDR3 is 14 amino acids. Germline CDR1 is SGHAT and CDR2 is FQDESV (reference sequence). The CDR3 spells CASSRGTGHYEQYF. CDR3 DNA sequence: TGTGCCAGCAGCCGCGGGACAGGCCACTACGAGCAGTACTTC. The variable domain in full, with the rest retrieved from reference TRBV11-1 and TRBJ2-7, is EAEVAQSPRYKITEKSQAVAFWCDPISGHATLYWYRQILGQGPELLVQFQDESVVDDSQLPKDRFSAERLKGVDSTLKIQPAELGDSAMYLCASSRGTGHYEQYFGPGTRLTVT.

This clonotype was counted only a few times. The chain carries TRBV7-9 and TRBJ2-2; D perhaps matches TRBD2 (5 bases). CDR3 length equals 15 residues. Trimming cost V 3 bases and J 2 bases, with 10 bases left between them. In germline, CDR1 is SEHNR, CDR2 FQNEAQ (reference sequence). This chain's CDR3 is CASSFKTTNTGELFF. CDR3 nucleotides: TGTGCCAGCAGCTTTAAGACTACCAACACCGGGGAGCTGTTTTTT.

This sequence joins TRBV13 and TRBJ2-2; D gene unclear. Germline V gene lookup returns CDR1 PRHDT and CDR2 FYEKMQ (reference sequence). The CDR3 is 15 amino acids. V gave up 5 bases and J gave up 0 bases, with 10 bases separating them. The CDR3 bases are TGTGCCAGCAGCCCAGGCGGCTCGAACACCGGGGAGCTGTTTTTT. Amino acids: CASSPGGSNTGELFF.

The chain links TRBV3-1 to TRBJ1-3; a possible D gene is TRBD1 (5 bases). This CDR3 contains 16 residues. Trimming shortened V by 2 bases and J by 4 bases, and 15 bases separated the two germline ends. Germline V gene lookup returns CDR1 LGHDT and CDR2 YNNKEL (reference sequence). CDR3 sequence reads: CASSQRRGLSGNTIYF. The CDR3 coding sequence is TGTGCCAGCAGCCAACGGAGGGGCCTCTCCGGAAACACCATATATTTT.

Points on this clonotype: Relative to the germline gene, one junction end is altered; a read error may explain this. The rearrangement joins TRBV25-1 to TRBJ2-7; D not resolved. This CDR3 has 13 amino acids. CDR1 MGHDK and CDR2 SYGVNS come from the germline V gene. The CDR3 coding sequence is TGTGTCAGCAGTGAATTGGGGAACTACGAGCAGTACTTC. It specifies CVSSELGNYEQYF.

In this sample, this clonotype turned up many times. The rearrangement uses TRBV3-1 and TRBJ1-2; D may be TRBD1 (6 bases). V lost 5 bases and J lost 7, with 23 bases in between. Germline lookup yields CDR1 LGHDT and CDR2 YNNKEL (reference sequence). The CDR3 loop spans 16 amino acids. For the CDR3, the DNA is TGTGCCAGCAGCTCGAATAACTTCCTCCGACAGGCTGGCTACACCTTC. Its translation: CASSSNNFLRQAGYTF.

This chain links TRBV4-1 with TRBJ1-5; 9 positions match TRBD1. From germline, CDR1 is MGHRA and CDR2 YSYEKL. This CDR3 has 16 residues. Trimming took 1 base from V and 5 from J; bases not matched to a gene: 6. In DNA, the CDR3 is TGCGCCAGCAGCCAAGGCAAGGGGGACAGGGATCAGCCCCAGCATTTT. Amino acids: CASSQGKGDRDQPQHF.

In this sample, this clonotype turned up many times. V and J are TRBV6-6 and TRBJ2-1; 7 bases map to TRBD2. Germline CDR1 and CDR2: MNHNY and SVGAGI (reference sequence). V lost 4 bases and J lost 4; bases outside the gene matches: 13. This CDR3 has 17 amino acids. The CDR3 nucleotides are TGTGCCAGCAGTTGGAGTGGCCCCCGGGGGGTTTACAATGAGCAGTTCTTC. It encodes CASSWSGPRGVYNEQFF.

This clonotype has a handful of counts. The CDR3 bases are TGTGCCAGCAGCTTAGTCGGGACCGACCACAATGAGCAGTTCTTC. Its protein is CASSLVGTDHNEQFF. The rearrangement uses TRBV7-8 and TRBJ2-1; D is tentatively TRBD1 or TRBD2 (5 bases each). Germline CDR1 reads SGHVS; CDR2 reads FQNEAQ. The CDR3 is 15 residues long. The V end was cut by 1 base, the J end by 5 bases, with 12 bases between.

V is TRBV11-1 and J is TRBJ1-6; D is undetermined. This CDR3 region has 13 residues. Germline loops: CDR1 SGHAT, CDR2 FQDESV (reference sequence). The germline V and J ends were trimmed by 5 bases and 7 bases, with 9 bases remaining between them. The CDR3 reads CASSVGNNSPLHF. In DNA form, the CDR3 reads TGTGCCAGCAGCGTAGGGAACAATTCACCCCTCCACTTT.

This clonotype was observed a few times. V gene TRBV7-9 combines with J gene TRBJ2-1; possible D gene TRBD2, 5 bases. Germline V gives CDR1 SEHNR, CDR2 FQNEAQ (reference sequence). The CDR3 runs 17 residues. The V gene lost 1 base and the J gene lost 0 bases, with 13 bases spanning the gap. The CDR3 DNA reads TGTGCCAGCAGCTTAGGTCGTTACCGGGGCTCCTACAATGAGCAGTTCTTC. Translated, it gives CASSLGRYRGSYNEQFF.

A few counts support this clonotype. V is TRBV5-1 and J is TRBJ1-4, with no clear D. The V end lost 0 bases, the J end lost 2 bases, and 8 bases lay between the germline ends. Germline lookup yields CDR1 SGHRS and CDR2 YFSETQ. This CDR3 has 15 residues. The CDR3 DNA follows: TGCGCCAGCAGCTTGGATCCGGCTACTAATGAAAAACTGTTTTTT. Its protein product is CASSLDPATNEKLFF.

V is TRBV7-9 and J is TRBJ2-7, with D possibly being TRBD1 or TRBD2 (5 bases each). The CDR3 is made up of 16 amino acids. Germline values: CDR1 SEHNR, CDR2 FQNEAQ (reference sequence). V gave up 5 bases and J gave up 2 bases, with 19 bases separating them. CDR3 in amino acids: CASSPKFRLGAYEQYF. The CDR3, as DNA: TGTGCCAGCAGCCCCAAGTTTCGGTTGGGGGCCTACGAGCAGTACTTC.

This clonotype was observed a few times. The chain joins TRBV7-2 to TRBJ2-7, with D tentatively TRBD1 (6 bases). Germline lookup yields CDR1 SGHTA and CDR2 FQGNSA. The CDR3 totals 12 residues. Trimming shortened V by 5 bases and J by 4 bases, and 9 bases separated the two germline ends. The CDR3 sequence: CASSETGYEQYV. Written as DNA, the CDR3 is TGTGCCAGCAGCGAGACAGGTTACGAGCAGTACGTC.

The CDR3 region has the DNA TGTGCCAGCAGTCCAAGCAGGGAGAGGGGCAATCAGCCCCAGCATTTT. Translation gives CASSPSRERGNQPQHF. The chain is built from TRBV12-3 or TRBV12-4 and TRBJ1-5; tentative D call: TRBD1 (5 bases). The CDR3 sequence is 16 residues long. Trimming left V 5 bases short and J 2 bases short, with 16 bases between.

The chain combines TRBV12-3 or TRBV12-4 with TRBJ1-4, with D perhaps matching TRBD1 (5 bases). The CDR3 is 15 amino acids. V was cut by 6 bases and J by 8 bases, with 19 bases left in between. The CDR3 protein is CASSSAEQGWEKLFF. The CDR3 DNA is TGTGCCAGCAGCTCAGCAGAGCAGGGTTGGGAAAAACTGTTTTTT.